The 11 T cell receptor beta chains presented below share a single source sample, sequenced in a study of identical twins. TCRdb redid the calling of the 5' RACE reads with MiXCR, one entry per CDR3 protein. The sample consists of around 250,000 distinct CDR3 sequences, roughly 7% of them appearing once. In addition, the sample was reused for a study of yellow fever vaccine responses in identical twins.

Sequences were obtained from memory (CD45RO+) T cells sorted from blood. The receptors shown here come from a woman aged 18-35 years in good health.

This clonotype was seen more than once but under ten times. The rearrangement uses TRBV29-1 and TRBJ2-2; D unresolved. Germline V CDR1 and CDR2: SQVTM, ANQGSEA. The V end lost 4 bases, the J end lost 1 base, and 7 bases lay between the germline ends. The CDR3 is 13 amino acids. The CDR3 region is CSVVPVNTGELFF. Here the CDR3 DNA reads TGCAGCGTTGTCCCCGTGAACACCGGGGAGCTGTTTTTT.

The chain uses TRBV7-9 and TRBJ2-1, with 7 bases identical to TRBD2. Germline CDR1 reads SEHNR; CDR2 reads FQNEAQ (reference sequence). CDR3 size: 17 residues. Trimming took 0 bases from V and 2 from J; bases not matched to a gene: 7. The CDR3 region has the DNA TGTGCCAGCAGCTTAGCCCTTGCGGGAGCCCCCTACAATGAGCAGTTCTTC. It is translated as CASSLALAGAPYNEQFF.

This clonotype was observed many times. The rearrangement links TRBV12-3 or TRBV12-4 to TRBJ1-3; 9 nucleotides line up with TRBD1. V was pared by 6 bases and J by 4 bases, with 10 bases of the junction left unmatched. The CDR3 length is 16 residues. The CDR3 loop is CASRITGGSEGNTIYF. The CDR3 region has the DNA TGTGCCAGCAGAATAACAGGGGGCTCGGAGGGAAACACCATATATTTT.

This clonotype was seen many times. The chain links TRBV4-2 to TRBJ2-2; 9 bases line up with TRBD1. The trim removed 1 base at V and 3 bases at J, leaving 0 bases unmatched. The CDR3 has 15 amino acids. In germline, CDR1 is LGHNA, CDR2 YNFKEQ. The CDR3 nucleotides read TGTGCCAGCAGCCAAGGGACAGGGGACACCGGGGAGCTGTTTTTT. Its protein is CASSQGTGDTGELFF.

The rearrangement uses TRBV5-4 and TRBJ2-7; D is possibly TRBD1 (5 bases). The CDR3 is made up of 11 amino acids. The V end was cut by 2 bases, the J end by 5 bases, with 5 bases between. CDR1 is SGHNT and CDR2 is YYREEE in the germline V gene (reference sequence). CDR3 region: CASSFRDEQYV. The CDR3 DNA reads TGTGCCAGCAGCTTCAGGGACGAGCAGTACGTC.

This clonotype was picked up a small number of times. This chain uses TRBV3-1 with TRBJ1-1; TRBD1 matches 9 bases. Germline lookup yields CDR1 LGHDT and CDR2 YNNKEL (reference sequence). This CDR3 comprises 14 residues. V shed 1 base and J 8 bases; nucleotides not matched to a gene: 5. The CDR3 spells CASSQGGQGAEAFF. The CDR3 DNA reads TGTGCCAGCAGCCAAGGGGGACAGGGTGCAGAAGCTTTCTTT.

In its sample, this clonotype was seen many times. The junction shows a germline mismatch at one end, possibly a read error. The rearrangement uses TRBV12-3 or TRBV12-4 and TRBJ2-4; D ambiguous. The CDR3 loop spans 11 amino acids. The CDR3 nucleotides read TGTGCCAGCAGTTTGGGTAGATTAGAAAACTTC. This translates into CASSLGRLENF.

This clonotype has more than one count but fewer than ten. The rearrangement uses TRBV11-2 and TRBJ2-5; D may be TRBD2 (6 bases). This CDR3 has 13 amino acids. Trimming left V 4 bases short and J 8 bases short, with 14 bases between. The germline gives CDR1 SGHAT, CDR2 FQNNGV. CDR3 bases: TGTGCCAGCAGCTACCTTCCGGAGGGCACCCAGTACTTC. It translates to CASSYLPEGTQYF.

The chain employs TRBV2 and TRBJ2-3; 10 bases align to TRBD1. The germline V gene encodes CDR1 SNHLY and CDR2 FYNNEI. This CDR3 comprises 13 residues. The J segment lost 6 bases and the V segment lost 4 bases, leaving 1 base of the junction unmatched. Here the CDR3 DNA reads TGTGCCAGCAGTGCGGACAGGGGGGATACGCAGTATTTT. As protein: CASSADRGDTQYF.

At least ten counts were recorded for this clonotype. The chain employs TRBV18 and TRBJ2-1; 7 bases match TRBD2. V lost 0 bases to trimming and J lost 7 bases; unmatched junction nucleotides: 0. Germline V gives CDR1 KGHSH, CDR2 LQKENI. CDR3 length: 13 amino acids. CDR3 nucleotides: TGTGCCAGCTCACCACCGGGGGGGAATGAGCAGTTCTTC. Its translation: CASSPPGGNEQFF.

This clonotype has a handful of counts. The gene calls are TRBV20-1 and TRBJ2-1, with D perhaps TRBD2 (6 bases). V shed 7 bases and J shed 4 bases, with 8 bases lying between them. CDR3 length: 11 residues. Per germline, CDR1 DFQATT and CDR2 SNEGSKA (reference sequence). CDR3 amino acids: CSVADYNEQFF. CDR3 sequence (DNA): TGCAGTGTAGCGGATTACAATGAGCAGTTCTTC.